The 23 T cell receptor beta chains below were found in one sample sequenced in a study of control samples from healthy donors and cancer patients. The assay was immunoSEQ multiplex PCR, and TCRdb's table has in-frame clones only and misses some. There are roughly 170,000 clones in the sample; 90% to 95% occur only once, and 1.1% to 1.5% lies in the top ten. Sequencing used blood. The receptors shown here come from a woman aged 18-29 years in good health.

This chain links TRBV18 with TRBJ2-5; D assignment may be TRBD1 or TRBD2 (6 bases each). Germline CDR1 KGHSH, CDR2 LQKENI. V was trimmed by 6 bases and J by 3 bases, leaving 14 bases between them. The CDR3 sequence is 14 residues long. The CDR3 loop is CASSVLGGKETQYF. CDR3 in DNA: TGTGCCAGCTCCGTATTAGGGGGGAAAGAGACCCAGTACTTC.

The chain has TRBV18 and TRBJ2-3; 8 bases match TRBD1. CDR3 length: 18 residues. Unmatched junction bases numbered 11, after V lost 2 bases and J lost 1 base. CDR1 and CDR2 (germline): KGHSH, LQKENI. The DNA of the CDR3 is TGTGCCAGCTCACCATTAAGATCCCCGACAGGGGGCACAGATACGCAGTATTTT. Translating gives CASSPLRSPTGGTDTQYF.

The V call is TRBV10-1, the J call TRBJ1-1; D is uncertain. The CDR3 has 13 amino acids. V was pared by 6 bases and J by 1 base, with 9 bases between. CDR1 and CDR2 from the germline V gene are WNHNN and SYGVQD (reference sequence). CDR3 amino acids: CASSRAPNTEAFF. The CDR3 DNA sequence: TGCGCCAGCAGCCGGGCTCCGAACACTGAAGCTTTCTTT.

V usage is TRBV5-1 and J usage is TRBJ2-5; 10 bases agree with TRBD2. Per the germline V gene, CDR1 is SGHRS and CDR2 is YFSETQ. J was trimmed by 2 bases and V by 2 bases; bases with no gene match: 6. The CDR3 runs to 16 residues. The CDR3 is CASSFTLAGDQETQYF. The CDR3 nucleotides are TGCGCCAGCAGCTTTACCCTAGCGGGAGATCAAGAGACCCAGTACTTC.

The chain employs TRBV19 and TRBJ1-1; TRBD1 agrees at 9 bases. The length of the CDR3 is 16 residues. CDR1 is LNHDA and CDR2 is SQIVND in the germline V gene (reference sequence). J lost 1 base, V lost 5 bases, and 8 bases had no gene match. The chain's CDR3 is CASSPYRTGANTEAFF. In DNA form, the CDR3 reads TGTGCCAGTAGTCCTTATAGGACAGGGGCGAACACTGAAGCTTTCTTT.

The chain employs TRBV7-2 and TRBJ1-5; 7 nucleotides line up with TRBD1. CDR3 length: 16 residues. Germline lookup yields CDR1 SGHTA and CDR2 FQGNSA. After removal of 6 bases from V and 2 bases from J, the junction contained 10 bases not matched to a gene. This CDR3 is CASSTRGGQGNQPQHF. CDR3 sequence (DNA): TGTGCCAGCAGTACTCGGGGAGGACAGGGCAATCAGCCCCAGCATTTT.

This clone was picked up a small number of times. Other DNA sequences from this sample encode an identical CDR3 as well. The CDR3 bases are TGTGCCAGCAGCTTTAGCGGCTCCTACAATGAGCAGTTCTTC. Its protein is CASSFSGSYNEQFF. This chain links TRBV7-2 with TRBJ2-1, with a weak D call TRBD2 (6 bases). There are 14 residues in the CDR3. V shed 3 bases and J shed 0 bases, with 6 bases lying between them. Germline V CDR1 and CDR2: SGHTA, FQGNSA.

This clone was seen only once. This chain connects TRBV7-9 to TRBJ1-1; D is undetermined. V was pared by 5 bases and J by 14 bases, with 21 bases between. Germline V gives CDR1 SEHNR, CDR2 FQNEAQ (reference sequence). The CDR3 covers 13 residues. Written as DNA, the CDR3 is TGTGCCAGCAGCCCCAGCGGACGGCCCGTTATATTCTTT. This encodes CASSPSGRPVIFF. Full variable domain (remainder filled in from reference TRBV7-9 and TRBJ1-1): DTGVSQNPRHKITKRGQNVTFRCDPISEHNRLYWYRQTLGQGPEFLTYFQNEAQLEKSRLLSDRFSAERPKGSFSTLEIQRTEQGDSAMYLCASSPSGRPVIFFGQGTRLTVV.

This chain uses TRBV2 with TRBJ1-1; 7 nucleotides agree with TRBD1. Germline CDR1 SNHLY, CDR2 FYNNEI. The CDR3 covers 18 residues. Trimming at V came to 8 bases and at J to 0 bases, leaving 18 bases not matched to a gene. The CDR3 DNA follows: TGTGCCAGCGATTGGGGGATGACAGGGAACGCCATGAACACTGAAGCTTTCTTT. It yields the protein CASDWGMTGNAMNTEAFF.

Written as DNA, the CDR3 is TGTGCCAGCAGCTACACCTCAACTAATGAAAAACTGTTTTTT. Translated, it gives CASSYTSTNEKLFF. The chain couples TRBV11-2 to TRBJ1-4; no firm D call. V lost 4 bases to trimming and J lost 0 bases, with 6 bases between them. Germline V gene sequence: CDR1 SGHAT, CDR2 FQNNGV. The CDR3 contains 14 residues.

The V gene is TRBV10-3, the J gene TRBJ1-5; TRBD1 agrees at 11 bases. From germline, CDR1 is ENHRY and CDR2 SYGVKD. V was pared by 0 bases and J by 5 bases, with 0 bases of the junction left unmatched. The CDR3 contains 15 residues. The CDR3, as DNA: TGTGCCATCAGTGAGTCGGACAGGGGGCATCAGCCCCAGCATTTT. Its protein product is CAISESDRGHQPQHF.

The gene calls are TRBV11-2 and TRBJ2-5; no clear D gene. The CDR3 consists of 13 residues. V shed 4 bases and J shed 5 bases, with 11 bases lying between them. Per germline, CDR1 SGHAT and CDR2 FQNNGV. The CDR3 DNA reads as TGTGCCAGCAGCTCAGAGGATTTTGAGACCCAGTACTTC. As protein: CASSSEDFETQYF.

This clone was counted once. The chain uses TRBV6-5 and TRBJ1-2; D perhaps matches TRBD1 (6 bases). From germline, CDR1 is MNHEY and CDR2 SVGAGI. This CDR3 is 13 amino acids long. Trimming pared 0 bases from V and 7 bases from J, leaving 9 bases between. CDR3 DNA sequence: TGTGCCAGCAGTTACTCAGGAGGGGGTGGCTACACCTTC. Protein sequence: CASSYSGGGGYTF.

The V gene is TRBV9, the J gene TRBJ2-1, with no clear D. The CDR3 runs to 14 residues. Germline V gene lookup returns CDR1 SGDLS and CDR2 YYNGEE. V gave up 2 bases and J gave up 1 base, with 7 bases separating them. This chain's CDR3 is CASSVGMSYNEQFF. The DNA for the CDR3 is TGTGCCAGCAGCGTTGGGATGTCCTACAATGAGCAGTTCTTC.

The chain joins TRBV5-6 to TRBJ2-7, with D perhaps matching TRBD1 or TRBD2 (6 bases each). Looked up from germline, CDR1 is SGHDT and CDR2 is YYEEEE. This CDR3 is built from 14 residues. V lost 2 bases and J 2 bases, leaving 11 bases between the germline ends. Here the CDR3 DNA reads TGTGCCAGCAGCTTCGGGGGCAGCACCTACGAGCAGTACTTC. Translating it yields CASSFGGSTYEQYF.

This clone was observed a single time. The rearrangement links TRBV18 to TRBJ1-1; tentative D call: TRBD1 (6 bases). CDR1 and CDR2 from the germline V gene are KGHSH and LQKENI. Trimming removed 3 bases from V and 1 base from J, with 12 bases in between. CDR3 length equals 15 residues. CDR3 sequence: CASSPRRGGNTEAFF. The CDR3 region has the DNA TGTGCCAGCTCACCCCGCAGGGGCGGGAACACTGAAGCTTTCTTT.

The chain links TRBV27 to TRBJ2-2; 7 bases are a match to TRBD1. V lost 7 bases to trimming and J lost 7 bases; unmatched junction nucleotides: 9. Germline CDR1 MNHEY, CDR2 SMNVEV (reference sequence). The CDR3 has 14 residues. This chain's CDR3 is CASNTGTALGELFF. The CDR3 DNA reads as TGTGCCAGCAATACCGGGACAGCCCTCGGGGAGCTGTTTTTT.

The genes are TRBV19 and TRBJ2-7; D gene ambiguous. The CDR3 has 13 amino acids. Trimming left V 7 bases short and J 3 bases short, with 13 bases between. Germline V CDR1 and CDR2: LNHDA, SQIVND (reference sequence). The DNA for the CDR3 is TGTGCCAGTACCTGGGCAGACGGCTACGAGCAGTACTTC. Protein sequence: CASTWADGYEQYF.

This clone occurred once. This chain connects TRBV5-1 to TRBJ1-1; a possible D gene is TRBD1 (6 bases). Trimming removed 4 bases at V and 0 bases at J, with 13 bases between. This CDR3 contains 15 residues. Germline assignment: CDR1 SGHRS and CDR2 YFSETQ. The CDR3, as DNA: TGCGCCAGCAGCGCCTCCAGGGACATGAACACTGAAGCTTTCTTT. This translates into CASSASRDMNTEAFF.

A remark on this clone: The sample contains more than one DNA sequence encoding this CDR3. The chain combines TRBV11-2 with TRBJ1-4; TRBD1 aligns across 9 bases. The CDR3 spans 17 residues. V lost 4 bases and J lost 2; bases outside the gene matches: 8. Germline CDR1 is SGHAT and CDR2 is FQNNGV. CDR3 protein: CASSSGETGGTNEKLFF. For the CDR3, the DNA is TGTGCCAGCAGCTCCGGCGAGACAGGGGGGACTAATGAAAAACTGTTTTTT.

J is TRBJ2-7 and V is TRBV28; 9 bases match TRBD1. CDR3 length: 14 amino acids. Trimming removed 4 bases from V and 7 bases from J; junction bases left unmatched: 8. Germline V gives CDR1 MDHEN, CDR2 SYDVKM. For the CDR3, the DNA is TGTGCCAGCAGTTCCGGGACAGGGAAAGTAGAGCAGTACTTC. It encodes CASSSGTGKVEQYF. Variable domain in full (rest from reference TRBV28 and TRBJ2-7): DVKVTQSSRYLVKRTGEKVFLECVQDMDHENMFWYRQDPGLGLRLIYFSYDVKMKEKGDIPEGYSVSREKKERFSLILESASTNQTSMYLCASSSGTGKVEQYFGPGTRLTVT.

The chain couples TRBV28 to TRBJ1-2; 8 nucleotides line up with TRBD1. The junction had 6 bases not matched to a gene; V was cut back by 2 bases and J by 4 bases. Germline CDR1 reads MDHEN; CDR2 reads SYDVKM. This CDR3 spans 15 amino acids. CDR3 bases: TGTGCCAGCAGTTTAGAGGCAGGGGGCAGCTATGGCTACACCTTC. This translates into CASSLEAGGSYGYTF.

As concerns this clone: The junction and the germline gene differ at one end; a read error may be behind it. CDR3 amino acids: CASSVTGYQDF. CDR3 nucleotides: TGTGCCAGCAGTGTAACAGGATACCAGGACTTC. The chain couples TRBV2 to TRBJ2-7; D possibly corresponds to TRBD1 (5 bases). The CDR3 is made up of 11 amino acids. Germline V gives CDR1 SNHLY, CDR2 FYNNEI.